This T cell receptor (beta chain) was captured by sequencing in a study of shared clonotypes between healthy human individuals. This CDR3 contains 14 residues. J gave up 5 bases and V 8 bases, and 10 bases lay outside the gene matches. Germline CDR1 and CDR2: MGHRA and YSYEKL. The assay was immunoSEQ multiplex PCR, and TCRdb's table has in-frame clones only and misses some. The sample has millions of clones; approximately 90% are singletons. In regard to this clone: Its antigen is undetermined.

Findings and caveats of the study: The small donor group covered limited genetic and exposure diversity.

The chain couples TRBV4-1 to TRBJ2-7; TRBD1 agrees at 9 bases. The clonotype was recovered from a man younger than 35 in good health. Sequences were obtained from naive CD4+ T cells sorted from blood. Subset specified: CD45RA+ positively selected. CDR3 loop: CASVPGQGRHEQYF. CDR3 bases: TGCGCCAGCGTACCGGGACAGGGTCGCCACGAGCAGTACTTC.